Given below is one T cell receptor (beta chain) in context. Its matching antigen is unknown. V gave up 3 bases and J gave up 4 bases, with 8 bases separating them. Germline values: CDR1 GTSNPN, CDR2 SVGIG (reference sequence). The CDR3 is 12 amino acids. This sample is part of a study of graft-versus-host responses after intestinal transplantation. Looking at the study overall: Following induction with anti-thymocyte globulin, all recipients were given tacrolimus and steroids for three to four years.

Some clones are missing from TCRdb's copy, which holds only in-frame ones; the method was immunoSEQ multiplex PCR. The sample records approximately 92,000 clones, 80% to 95% being singletons. Regarding the study as a whole: GvH clones were found in recipient marrow; some appeared first in ileum or blood.

The receptor was derived from a human donor who received an intestinal transplant. This sample comprised unstimulated CD8+ T cells sorted from spleen or lymph node cells, obtained before intestinal transplant. V and J are TRBV30 and TRBJ2-3; D unclear. CDR3 in amino acids: CAWSDGADTQYF. In nucleotides, the CDR3 is TGTGCCTGGAGCGACGGTGCAGATACGCAGTATTTT.